Listed here is a single T cell receptor beta chain. Participants were placed into cohorts based on the clinical history they reported. Before being deemed recovered, Cohort 3 donors had two negative PCRs, clearance, or symptom resolution. The data were obtained in a study of blood T cell repertoires in COVID-19. Study in general: COVID-19 samples from acute and convalescent phases originated in the United States, Italy and Spain.

Per the original data handling: How many nucleated cells were present was estimated from reference gene primer amplification. Sequencing used immunoSEQ multiplex PCR; TCRdb keeps in-frame clones, though not all of them. V and J calls plus clone size are reproduced from that table; the DNA served to infer D and trimming. The table lists roughly 310,000 clones, roughly nine tenths of them singletons. The length of the CDR3 is 13 residues. Germline CDR1 is SQVTM and CDR2 is ANQGSEA. V lost 6 bases, J lost 6 bases, and 17 bases lay in between. Source material: PBMCs or T cells enriched from blood (not recorded which). The clonotype comes from a man aged 60 to 75 who had recovered from COVID-19. The chain combines TRBV29-1 with TRBJ1-2; maybe TRBD1 (5 bases). The CDR3 nucleotides are TGCAGCGTCGGCAGGGTCTCCACCGATGGCTACACCTTC. Its protein product is CSVGRVSTDGYTF.